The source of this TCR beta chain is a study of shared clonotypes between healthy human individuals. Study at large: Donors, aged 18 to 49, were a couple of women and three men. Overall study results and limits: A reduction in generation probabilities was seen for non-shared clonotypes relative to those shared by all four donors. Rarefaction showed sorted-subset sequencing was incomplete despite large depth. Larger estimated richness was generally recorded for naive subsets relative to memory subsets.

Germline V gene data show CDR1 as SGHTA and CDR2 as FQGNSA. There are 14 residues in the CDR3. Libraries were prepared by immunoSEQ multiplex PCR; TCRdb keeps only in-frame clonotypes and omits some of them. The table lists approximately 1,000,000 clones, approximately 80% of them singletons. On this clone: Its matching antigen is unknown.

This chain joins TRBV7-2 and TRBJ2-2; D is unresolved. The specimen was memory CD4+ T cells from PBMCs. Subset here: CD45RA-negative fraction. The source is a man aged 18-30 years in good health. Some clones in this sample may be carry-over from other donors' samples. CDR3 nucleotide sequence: TGTGCTTCCGGTGTGAGGAGTATTGGCGGGGAGCTGTTTTTT. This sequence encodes CASGVRSIGGELFF. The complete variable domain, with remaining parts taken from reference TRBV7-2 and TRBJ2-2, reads GAGVSQSPSNKVTEKGKDVELRCDPISGHTALYWYRQSLGQGLEFLIYFQGNSAPDKSGLPSDRFSAERTGGSVSTLTIQRTQQEDSAVYLCASGVRSIGGELFFGEGSRLTVL.